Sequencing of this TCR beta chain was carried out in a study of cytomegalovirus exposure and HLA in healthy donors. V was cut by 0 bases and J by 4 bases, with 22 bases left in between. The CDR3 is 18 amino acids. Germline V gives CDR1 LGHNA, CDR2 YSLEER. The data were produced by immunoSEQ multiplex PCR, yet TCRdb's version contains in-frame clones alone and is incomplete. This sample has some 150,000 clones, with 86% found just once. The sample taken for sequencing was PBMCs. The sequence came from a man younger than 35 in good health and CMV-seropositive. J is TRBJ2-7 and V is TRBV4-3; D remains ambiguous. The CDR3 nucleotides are TGCGCCAGCAGCCAAGATCACGGTTTCGGAGCCGTGAATTACGAGCAGTACTTC. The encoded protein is CASSQDHGFGAVNYEQYF.